One TCR beta chain is described in this entry. This specimen belongs to a study of Tregs in tolerant kidney transplant recipients. Losses at the gene ends were 8 bases for V and 2 bases for J; bases not matched to a gene: 8. CDR1 is SEHNR, CDR2 FQNEAQ, per germline (reference sequence). This CDR3 region has 15 residues. Generated by immunoSEQ multiplex PCR, the TCRdb table keeps only in-frame clones and is missing some. The table includes roughly 46,000 clones, under 95% detected once. Unstimulated regulatory T cells (CD4+CD25+CD127-), CD4+CD25- non-regulatory cells, CD4 and CD8 cells were FACS-sorted from thawed PBMCs.

This TCR came from a human donor in good health. Source material: Tregs from blood. The genes are TRBV7-9 and TRBJ2-3; 9 nucleotides align to TRBD2. Here the CDR3 DNA reads TGTGCCAGCGCTTCCGGGACTAGCCTCACAGATACGCAGTATTTT. Protein product: CASASGTSLTDTQYF.